Listed below are T cell receptor beta chains from one sample, sequenced in a study of beta chain features in type 1 diabetes. Only in-frame clones appear in the TCRdb table, and some are missing; sequencing was by immunoSEQ multiplex PCR. The sample contains 150,000 to 190,000 clones, about a tenth of which appear only once. The sequenced sample consisted of central memory CD4+ T cells from blood. The receptors come from a man aged 25 to 40 with type 1 diabetes. The CDR3 runs from the conserved cysteine through the conserved F or W. Fields, in order: clone size, CDR3 length, V gene, J gene, D gene, CDR3 DNA, CDR3 protein. D genes are given only for firm matches. Clone size is stated in some rows and not others, as once, few, many or a class when expanded.

abundance: NA; len: 16; v_gene: TRBV10-3; j_gene: TRBJ2-2; d_gene: NA; CDR3nt: TGTGCCATCAGTGAGTCGGTCGGGAGCAACACCGGGGAGCTGTTTTTT; CDR3aa: CAISESVGSNTGELFF
abundance: NA; len: 15; v_gene: TRBV27; j_gene: TRBJ2-7; d_gene: NA; CDR3nt: TGTGCCAGCAGTTTATTTTTCAGGAACTCCTACGAGCAGTACTTC; CDR3aa: CASSLFFRNSYEQYF
abundance: few; len: 13; v_gene: TRBV9; j_gene: TRBJ2-3; d_gene: NA; CDR3nt: TGTGCCAGCAGCGTAGCGGAGGTAAATACGCAGTATTTT; CDR3aa: CASSVAEVNTQYF
abundance: few; len: 12; v_gene: TRBV13; j_gene: TRBJ1-1; d_gene: NA; CDR3nt: TGTGCCAGCAGCTCACGGGACACTCGAGCTTTCTTT; CDR3aa: CASSSRDTRAFF
abundance: many; len: 11; v_gene: TRBV30; j_gene: TRBJ1-1; d_gene: NA; CDR3nt: TGTGCCTGGAGTCAGGTCACTGAAGCTTTCTTT; CDR3aa: CAWSQVTEAFF
abundance: few; len: 15; v_gene: TRBV11-2; j_gene: TRBJ2-1; d_gene: TRBD2; CDR3nt: TGTGCCAGCAGCTTAAGCGGGAGGGCTTTCAATGAGCAGTTCTTC; CDR3aa: CASSLSGRAFNEQFF
abundance: few; len: 17; v_gene: TRBV9; j_gene: TRBJ2-1; d_gene: NA; CDR3nt: TGTGCCAGCAGCGTGGAGGGAGGGACAATCCCCTACAATGAGCAGTTCTTC; CDR3aa: CASSVEGGTIPYNEQFF
abundance: NA; len: 13; v_gene: TRBV30; j_gene: TRBJ1-2; d_gene: TRBD1; CDR3nt: TGTGCCTGGAGTTCAACCTCGGGACAGGCTTACACCTTC; CDR3aa: CAWSSTSGQAYTF
abundance: few; len: 15; v_gene: TRBV5-4; j_gene: TRBJ1-2; d_gene: TRBD1; CDR3nt: TGTGCCAGCAGCTCCGACAGGGGCGGAAAGGATGGCTACACCTTC; CDR3aa: CASSSDRGGKDGYTF
abundance: NA; len: 14; v_gene: TRBV6-5; j_gene: TRBJ2-5; d_gene: NA; CDR3nt: TGTGCCAGCAGTTTAACAGGACGGGAAGAGACCCAGTACTTC; CDR3aa: CASSLTGREETQYF
abundance: NA; len: 15; v_gene: TRBV7-2; j_gene: TRBJ2-3; d_gene: TRBD2; CDR3nt: TGTGCCAGCAGCTCTAGCGGGAGGGACCCAGATACGCAGTATTTT; CDR3aa: CASSSSGRDPDTQYF
abundance: few; len: 14; v_gene: TRBV28; j_gene: TRBJ2-3; d_gene: NA; CDR3nt: TGTGCCAGCAGTTTATCTACCCGCTTCTGGACGCAGTATTTT; CDR3aa: CASSLSTRFWTQYF
abundance: few; len: 15; v_gene: TRBV18; j_gene: TRBJ1-5; d_gene: NA; CDR3nt: TGTGCCAGCTCACCCCCGGAGGGAGGCAATCAGCCCCAGCATTTT; CDR3aa: CASSPPEGGNQPQHF
abundance: NA; len: 15; v_gene: TRBV7-2; j_gene: TRBJ2-1; d_gene: NA; CDR3nt: TGTGCCAGCAGCTTAAGTAGCGGAGGAGACAATGAGCAGTTCTTC; CDR3aa: CASSLSSGGDNEQFF
abundance: few; len: 16; v_gene: TRBV5-1; j_gene: TRBJ2-3; d_gene: NA; CDR3nt: TGCGCCAGCAGCTTGGCAGGGCAGGGGATCGCAGATACGCAGTATTTT; CDR3aa: CASSLAGQGIADTQYF
abundance: few; len: 13; v_gene: TRBV7-2; j_gene: TRBJ2-7; d_gene: TRBD1; CDR3nt: TGTGCCAGCAGCAGGGACAGGCTTTACGAGCAGTACTTC; CDR3aa: CASSRDRLYEQYF
abundance: NA; len: 17; v_gene: TRBV5-1; j_gene: TRBJ2-5; d_gene: TRBD2; CDR3nt: TGCGCCAGCTCCACAGGGACTAGCGGGATACATCGAGAGACCCAGTACTTC; CDR3aa: CASSTGTSGIHRETQYF
abundance: few; len: 15; v_gene: TRBV5-1; j_gene: TRBJ1-1; d_gene: TRBD1; CDR3nt: TGCGCCAGCAGCTTGGGGACAGGGTGGAACACTGAAGCTTTCTTT; CDR3aa: CASSLGTGWNTEAFF
abundance: few; len: 12; v_gene: TRBV10-3; j_gene: TRBJ2-7; d_gene: NA; CDR3nt: TGTGCCATCAGGAGGGAGAACTACGAGCAGTACTTC; CDR3aa: CAIRRENYEQYF